This TCR beta chain was recovered during a study of T cell repertoires in cytomegalovirus infection (dated by TCRdb to about 2019). At the level of the whole study: Donor HLA type was relevant to the analysis, as public TCR beta signatures indicated carriage of CMV infection together with the matching HLA type. Here is what the overall study found, with its caveats: Carriers of CMV infection plus the relevant HLA type were discriminated by the cumulative frequency of public TCR beta family members in the study cohort and in an independent 352-donor cohort. In the ex vivo response, HLA-C-restricted CMV-specific TCR beta clonotypes were dominant, and in two of eight donors the single most frequent clonotype came from this HLA-C-restricted group.

The sequencer was an Illumina HiSeq 1500. In-frame beta chains were kept once TCRdb had trimmed the public reads at Q25 with fastp and called clones with MiXCR. When rows share a CDR3 protein, they turn into one entry using the most common DNA and genes. This sample lists some 300,000 distinct CDR3 sequences; roughly 17% were detected once. The top ten clones comprise 12% of the sample. Trimming takes 5 bases from V and 1 base from J, and the germline ends sit 5 bases apart. The CDR3 contains 12 residues, cysteine and phenylalanine counted. Here the CDR3 DNA is all that survives: 36 bases in frame from base 1. CDR1 and CDR2 (SGHTA, FQGTGA) derive from the germline V gene. This clonotype was seen at least ten times. Its antigen has not been determined. Base-call qualities are not available, and no considerably larger clone is one nucleotide away.

Here the chain combines TRBV7-3 and TRBJ1-1; no confident D gene assignment can be made. This TCR came from a human donor in good health (CMV status not recorded). Some clones in this sample may be carry-over from other donors' samples. The source material was PBMCs. CDR3 region: CASSQPNTEAFF. In nucleotide form, the sequence is TGTGCCAGCAGCCAACCGAACACTGAAGCTTTCTTT.